Below, 19 T cell receptor beta chains from the same sample are listed, as sequenced in a study of blood T cells in healthy people across ages. PCR was performed a second time for about 7 to 11 cycles using a sample-barcoded 5' primer and a J-beta primer mix. TCRdb called the 5' RACE reads again in MiXCR, with one record for every CDR3 protein. The profile covers a few hundred thousand distinct CDR3 sequences, with about 49% appearing a single time and around 53% taken by the ten largest. Specimen: blood. These receptors all come from a man aged 55 to 70 in good health.

This clonotype has more than one count but fewer than ten. The chain combines TRBV7-9 with TRBJ2-7, with a weak D call TRBD2 (6 bases). The CDR3 totals 17 residues. Between the trimmed V and J ends, which lost 5 bases and 0 bases, there was a span of 20 bases. Germline CDR1 and CDR2: SEHNR and FQNEAQ (reference sequence). This CDR3 reads CASSHPLGDWSSYEQYF. In DNA form, the CDR3 reads TGTGCCAGCAGCCACCCCCTGGGGGACTGGAGCTCCTACGAGCAGTACTTC.

Ten or more counts support this clonotype. The genes are TRBV11-2 and TRBJ2-7, with D perhaps matching TRBD1 (6 bases). Germline CDR1 reads SGHAT; CDR2 reads FQNNGV. This CDR3 comprises 15 residues. V lost 2 bases to trimming and J lost 2 bases, with 13 bases between them. The CDR3, as DNA: TGTGCCAGCAGCTTACGTGGGGGCGCTACCTACGAGCAGTACTTC. It specifies CASSLRGGATYEQYF.

The chain couples TRBV30 to TRBJ2-3; the match to TRBD2 covers 8 bases. CDR1 is GTSNPN, CDR2 SVGIG, per germline (reference sequence). V gave up 6 bases and J gave up 7 bases; unmatched junction bases: 9. CDR3 length: 13 residues. CDR3 sequence (DNA): TGTGCCTGCAGTACGGGGGGGCGAAATACGCAGTATTTT. This codes for CACSTGGRNTQYF.

The chain carries TRBV6-5 and TRBJ2-7, with 10 bases lining up with TRBD2. The CDR3 length is 16 residues. After removal of 2 bases from V and 0 bases from J, the junction contained 4 bases not matched to a gene. The V gene's germline CDR1 is MNHEY and CDR2 SVGAGI. CDR3 DNA: TGTGCCAGCAGTTACGCCCTAGCGGGGGCCTCCTACGAGCAGTACTTC. This codes for CASSYALAGASYEQYF.

Within the sample, this clonotype is medium-sized (0.01 to 0.1%). The chain links TRBV7-2 to TRBJ2-7; tentatively, D is TRBD2 (5 bases). The germline V gene encodes CDR1 SGHTA and CDR2 FQGNSA. The CDR3 runs to 15 residues. Trimming shortened V by 5 bases and J by 0 bases, and 14 bases separated the two germline ends. CDR3 sequence reads: CASSPRAAASYEQYF. The CDR3 DNA is TGTGCCAGCAGCCCGCGGGCAGCGGCCTCCTACGAGCAGTACTTC.

The chain carries TRBV9 and TRBJ2-5; D not certain. This CDR3 contains 15 residues. CDR1 is SGDLS, CDR2 YYNGEE, per germline. With 0 bases removed from V and 5 bases from J, the gap between germline ends came to 14 bases. The CDR3 loop reads CASSVATGSGETQYF. The CDR3, as DNA: TGTGCCAGCAGCGTAGCTACCGGCAGTGGGGAGACCCAGTACTTC.

This clonotype came up a few times. The rearrangement uses TRBV7-2 and TRBJ1-5; tentative D call: TRBD1 (6 bases). Germline V gives CDR1 SGHTA, CDR2 FQGNSA. The V end lost 2 bases, the J end lost 4 bases, and 15 bases lay between the germline ends. The CDR3 loop spans 16 amino acids. The CDR3 DNA sequence: TGTGCCAGCAGCTTAAGGGGGGGCGCGGGTAATCAGCCCCAGCATTTT. Its translation is CASSLRGGAGNQPQHF.

V and J are TRBV6-6 and TRBJ1-5; maybe TRBD1 (5 bases). From germline, CDR1 is MNHNY and CDR2 SVGAGI (reference sequence). Trimming removed 8 bases from V and 2 bases from J, with 13 bases in between. The CDR3 contains 14 residues. The CDR3 DNA is TGTGCCAGCGGGGCCAGGGCCCGCAATCAGCCCCAGCATTTT. It yields the protein CASGARARNQPQHF.

Comment on this clonotype: A much larger clone differs by one base, so this may be a read error. The chain couples TRBV12-3 or TRBV12-4 to TRBJ2-3; perhaps TRBD2 as D (6 bases). CDR3 length equals 13 residues. The V end lost 10 bases, the J end lost 4 bases, and 15 bases lay between the germline ends. In nucleotides, the CDR3 is TGTGCCACCTTAACCCCTAGCGCAGATACGCAGTATTTT. Residues: CATLTPSADTQYF.

V is TRBV6-6 and J is TRBJ1-2, with 8 bases lining up with TRBD1. After removal of 7 bases from V and 4 bases from J, the junction contained 5 bases not matched to a gene. The CDR3 loop spans 13 amino acids. The germline V gene encodes CDR1 MNHNY and CDR2 SVGAGI (reference sequence). CDR3 DNA sequence: TGTGCCAGCACGGGACAGGCTGGCTATGGCTACACCTTC. This sequence encodes CASTGQAGYGYTF.

This sequence joins TRBV7-8 and TRBJ2-7; no reliable D call. V was shortened by 4 bases and J by 0 bases, with 10 bases between the two germline ends. CDR1 SGHVS and CDR2 FQNEAQ come from the germline V gene. The CDR3 sequence is 14 residues long. The CDR3: CASSYRRNSYEQYF. DNA of the CDR3: TGTGCCAGCAGCTACCGACGGAACTCCTACGAGCAGTACTTC.

This clonotype was seen a handful of times. The rearrangement links TRBV12-3 or TRBV12-4 to TRBJ2-5, with 9 bases matching TRBD1. The CDR3 loop spans 14 amino acids. The V and J ends lost 6 bases and 11 bases, in that order; junction bases with no gene match: 13. Here the CDR3 reads CASSRPGTGREQYF. As DNA, the CDR3 is TGTGCCAGCAGCAGACCCGGGACAGGGAGGGAGCAGTACTTC.

V and J are TRBV15 and TRBJ2-4; 9 bases line up with TRBD1. The end of the DNA fits TRBJ2-7 better, so the J call may be wrong. The CDR3 extends over 15 amino acids. Germline assignment: CDR1 LNHNV and CDR2 YYDKDF (reference sequence). The CDR3 region is CATSRERTGENEQYF. Written as DNA, the CDR3 is TGTGCCACCAGCAGAGAAAGGACAGGGGAAAACGAGCAGTACTTC.

This clonotype has a handful of counts. V gene TRBV24-1 combines with J gene TRBJ2-1; 10 nucleotides agree with TRBD1. Trimming at V came to 3 bases and at J to 7 bases, leaving 5 bases not matched to a gene. Germline V CDR1 and CDR2: KGHDR, SFDVKD. CDR3 length: 15 amino acids. In DNA, the CDR3 is TGTGCCACCAGTGATCGGGACAGGGGACGGAATGAGCAGTTCTTC. It specifies CATSDRDRGRNEQFF.

The chain is built from TRBV3-1 and TRBJ2-5, with 8 nucleotides matching TRBD1. V shed 4 bases and J 2 bases; nucleotides not matched to a gene: 3. Germline V gene sequence: CDR1 LGHDT, CDR2 YNNKEL (reference sequence). The CDR3 is 14 residues long. CDR3 nucleotide sequence: TGTGCCAGCAGCCCCCGGGACAGGCAAGAGACCCAGTACTTC. Protein sequence: CASSPRDRQETQYF.

This clonotype occurred a few times. The CDR3 DNA reads as TGTGCCATCAGTGCCCGCCTGGGGGCCAACGTCCTGACTTTC. Translating gives CAISARLGANVLTF. The gene calls are TRBV10-3 and TRBJ2-6; no clear D gene. V lost 4 bases to trimming and J lost 4 bases, with 8 bases between them. The CDR3 extends over 14 amino acids. The germline gives CDR1 ENHRY, CDR2 SYGVKD.

Turning to this clonotype: A read error may produce the germline difference seen at one junction end. This chain connects TRBV4-1 to TRBJ2-1, with D unresolved. This CDR3 is 14 amino acids long. Germline values: CDR1 MGHRA, CDR2 YSYEKL. The CDR3, as DNA: TGCGCCAGCAGCCAAGATGAAAGGTTACGAGAGCGGTTCTTC. This translates into CASSQDERLRERFF.

Only one count was recorded for this clonotype. V and J are TRBV20-1 and TRBJ2-5; 9 bases line up with TRBD1. The end of the DNA fits TRBJ2-7 better, so the J call may be wrong. Germline CDR1 DFQATT, CDR2 SNEGSKA (reference sequence). The CDR3 extends over 14 amino acids. CDR3 loop: CSARQTGGGYEQYF. The CDR3 region has the DNA TGCAGTGCTAGACAGACAGGGGGAGGCTACGAGCAGTACTTC.

The gene calls are TRBV7-9 and TRBJ1-1; D call uncertain. V lost 5 bases, J lost 7 bases, and 14 bases lay in between. CDR1 is SEHNR, CDR2 FQNEAQ, per germline (reference sequence). This CDR3 comprises 13 residues. CDR3 residues: CASSLHLAGEAFF. The DNA for the CDR3 is TGTGCCAGCAGCCTCCACTTGGCAGGTGAAGCTTTCTTT.